The TCR beta chain described here comes from a study of CDR3 diversity in severe acne (dated 2019 in TCRdb). A few counts support this clonotype. Its antigen target is currently unknown. One end of the junction is discordant with germline, which a read error may explain. The CDR1 and CDR2 encoded by the germline V gene (reference sequence) are SSHAT and FNYEAQ. The cysteine opens and the phenylalanine closes a CDR3 of 14 amino acids. The CDR3 DNA has 42 bases and is translated from base 1. The library was made by PCR. Sequencing was performed on an Illumina HiSeq 2000. Clones were called with MiXCR by TCRdb after fastp trimmed the public reads at Q25, and only in-frame beta chains were retained. CDR3 protein duplicates are merged, each entry listing the most common genes and DNA. The sample records fewer than 90,000 distinct CDR3 sequences, under 65% of which are singletons. Roughly an eighth of the sample is held by the ten biggest clonotypes.

In this chain, TRBV7-7 is recombined with TRBJ2-5; the best D guess is TRBD1, with 6 bases matching. The source material was blood. This clonotype originated in a male donor in good health, without acne. The bases read TGTGCTAGCAGTCTTAATACCAGGGGAGAGACCCAGTACTTC. Protein translation: CASSLNTRGETQYF.